A single T cell receptor beta chain is shown here with its context. Antigen: not known. This entry belongs to a study of OX40 agonist ivuxolimab in advanced cancers. At the level of the study: Patients were infused with ivuxolimab every 2 weeks at 0.01 to 10 mg/kg. Study-level results: Patients who responded partially at 0.1-3.0 mg/kg showed clonal expansion ranking among the lowest. Compared with CD4+, CD8+ T cells on average had more expanded clones.

CDR1 is SGHNT, CDR2 YYREEE, per germline (reference sequence). The V and J ends lost 0 bases and 8 bases respectively, with 20 bases between them. There are 16 residues in the CDR3. Libraries were prepared by immunoSEQ multiplex PCR; TCRdb keeps only in-frame clonotypes and omits some of them. The data contain about 16,000 clones, around nine tenths of them singletons. The rearrangement uses TRBV5-4 and TRBJ1-2; maybe TRBD1 (6 bases). This clonotype was obtained from an adult with an advanced solid tumor such as melanoma, head and neck, liver or kidney cancer. Here the sequenced sample was CD4+ or CD8+ T cells sorted from blood, taken in a trial of the OX40 agonist ivuxolimab. The DNA of the CDR3 is TGTGCCAGCAGCTTGGGCCGGTCAGGGGAATTTTTGGGCTACACCTTC. Translating it yields CASSLGRSGEFLGYTF.